This entry lists 18 T cell receptor beta chains sequenced from one sample in a study of blood T cell repertoires in COVID-19. Repertoires were generated with immunoSEQ multiplex PCR, while TCRdb's copy carries only in-frame clones and drops some. Here the sample spans 25,000 to 30,000 clones, around 87% being singletons. The sequenced sample consisted of peripheral blood. The receptor set was obtained from a man between 50 and 59 years old with active COVID-19.

This clone appeared once. The rearrangement joins TRBV25-1 to TRBJ1-6; tentatively, D is TRBD1 (5 bases). The CDR3 is 13 amino acids. Germline V CDR1 and CDR2: MGHDK, SYGVNS. The V end lost 2 bases, the J end lost 8 bases, and 7 bases lay between the germline ends. The CDR3 DNA reads TGTGCCAGCAGTGAAATCAGGGATTCACCCCTCCACTTT. This gives the protein CASSEIRDSPLHF.

This chain links TRBV6-2 or TRBV6-3 with TRBJ1-2; a weak D match, TRBD1 (6 bases). CDR3 size: 14 residues. Germline CDR1 reads MNHEY; CDR2 reads SVGEGT. Trimming removed 6 bases from V and 1 base from J, with 12 bases in between. The CDR3 DNA follows: TGTGCCAGCAGCGGAGACAGGTTTAACTATGGCTACACCTTC. Translation gives CASSGDRFNYGYTF.

The chain is built from TRBV5-1 and TRBJ1-1; 8 bases are shared with TRBD1. Germline V gene lookup returns CDR1 SGHRS and CDR2 YFSETQ. J lost 5 bases, V lost 0 bases, and 6 bases had no gene match. The CDR3 extends over 15 amino acids. In DNA form, the CDR3 reads TGCGCCAGCAGCTTGGCCCCAGGGGGCGCGACTGAAGCTTTCTTT. As protein: CASSLAPGGATEAFF.

The chain carries TRBV20-1 and TRBJ2-5; weak D call: TRBD2 (5 bases). Per germline, CDR1 DFQATT and CDR2 SNEGSKA (reference sequence). The CDR3 covers 16 residues. V was cut by 3 bases and J by 5 bases, with 22 bases left in between. CDR3 residues: CSASPGIPGGRETQYF. The CDR3 nucleotides are TGCAGTGCTAGTCCCGGGATCCCCGGCGGAAGGGAGACCCAGTACTTC.

This chain links TRBV15 with TRBJ2-1; D gene unclear. This CDR3 has 13 residues. Trimming took off 0 bases at V and 9 bases at J, with 9 bases between the two ends. Per germline, CDR1 LNHNV and CDR2 YYDKDF (reference sequence). The CDR3 sequence: CATSRDQTGEQFF. CDR3 sequence (DNA): TGTGCCACCAGCAGAGATCAGACGGGTGAGCAGTTCTTC. The full variable domain, its missing parts supplied by reference TRBV15 and TRBJ2-1, is DAMVIQNPRYQVTQFGKPVTLSCSQTLNHNVMYWYQQKSSQAPKLLFHYYDKDFNNEADTPDNFQSRRPNTSFCFLDIRSPGLGDTAMYLCATSRDQTGEQFFGPGTRLTVL.

This chain connects TRBV10-3 to TRBJ1-4; D unclear. Germline CDR1 ENHRY, CDR2 SYGVKD. The V gene lost 6 bases and the J gene lost 4 bases, with 9 bases spanning the gap. The CDR3 covers 13 residues. The CDR3 sequence: CAISRDLNEKLFF. The CDR3 nucleotides are TGTGCCATCAGCCGGGATCTTAATGAAAAACTGTTTTTT.

The chain has TRBV7-6 and TRBJ1-4; D unresolved. Germline-derived CDR1 and CDR2 are SGHVS and FNYEAQ. Trimming removed 4 bases from V and 7 bases from J, with 16 bases in between. The CDR3 covers 15 residues. CDR3 sequence: CASSSTGTGREKLFF. The CDR3 DNA reads TGTGCCAGCAGCTCGACTGGTACCGGCCGTGAAAAACTGTTTTTT.

The gene calls are TRBV13 and TRBJ2-3; 7 bases match TRBD2. The V gene's germline CDR1 is PRHDT and CDR2 FYEKMQ (reference sequence). Trimming took 1 base from V and 0 from J; bases not matched to a gene: 4. There are 16 residues in the CDR3. The CDR3 coding sequence is TGTGCCAGCAGCTTAGTTGCGGGGGATAGCACAGATACGCAGTATTTT. It yields the protein CASSLVAGDSTDTQYF.

This clone turned up a few times. The chain has TRBV11-1 and TRBJ2-7; 8 positions agree with TRBD1. Germline V lookup: CDR1 SGHAT, CDR2 FQDESV (reference sequence). V lost 6 bases and J lost 2; bases outside the gene matches: 3. CDR3 size: 13 residues. DNA of the CDR3: TGTGCCAGCAGGAGACAGGGGCCCTACGAGCAGTACTTC. Encoded protein: CASRRQGPYEQYF.

The V gene is TRBV24-1, the J gene TRBJ1-3; a possible D gene is TRBD1 (6 bases). The CDR3 extends over 15 amino acids. CDR1 is KGHDR, CDR2 SFDVKD, per germline. V was trimmed by 3 bases and J by 1 base, leaving 9 bases between them. CDR3 in amino acids: CATSDPRGSGNTIYF. In nucleotides, the CDR3 is TGTGCCACCAGTGATCCAAGGGGGTCTGGAAACACCATATATTTT.

CDR3 bases: TGTGCCAGCAGCCCCCAGGCGACTGGGCCAGGGTGGACCGGGGAGCTGTTTTTT. It specifies CASSPQATGPGWTGELFF. The V gene is TRBV7-3, the J gene TRBJ2-2, with D tentatively TRBD1 (5 bases). Germline CDR1 reads SGHTA; CDR2 reads FQGTGA. This CDR3 contains 18 residues. Trimming pared 5 bases from V and 5 bases from J, leaving 24 bases between.

The chain uses TRBV28 and TRBJ2-3; 8 nucleotides match TRBD1. Germline V gene lookup returns CDR1 MDHEN and CDR2 SYDVKM. With 3 bases clipped from V and 3 bases from J, the junction kept 2 bases outside the gene matches. This CDR3 is 14 amino acids long. CDR3 in DNA: TGTGCCAGCAGTTTGACAGGGGTGACAGATACGCAGTATTTT. Translation: CASSLTGVTDTQYF.

The gene calls are TRBV19 and TRBJ1-6; D not resolved. CDR3 size: 15 residues. Trimming took 6 bases from V and 9 from J, leaving 18 bases between them. Germline values: CDR1 LNHDA, CDR2 SQIVND (reference sequence). CDR3 sequence reads: CASRSQKSGSSPLHF. CDR3 DNA: TGTGCCAGTAGGTCGCAAAAGTCTGGCTCTTCACCCCTCCACTTT.

This clone was seen just once. The V call is TRBV27, the J call TRBJ1-5; 7 bases are a match to TRBD1. V trimming: 5 bases; J trimming: 7 bases; junction bases outside the gene matches: 2. The CDR3 covers 12 residues. Germline-derived CDR1 and CDR2 are MNHEY and SMNVEV (reference sequence). Here the CDR3 reads CASSTGVQPQHF. CDR3 sequence (DNA): TGTGCCAGCAGTACAGGGGTGCAGCCCCAGCATTTT.

This chain uses TRBV11-3 with TRBJ2-7; possibly TRBD1 for D (6 bases). Germline CDR1 and CDR2: SGHNT and YENEEA. V was trimmed by 5 bases and J by 3 bases, leaving 23 bases between them. This CDR3 contains 17 residues. Here the CDR3 reads CASSPGLGAGVIYEQYF. The CDR3 DNA follows: TGTGCCAGCAGCCCGGGCTTGGGTGCAGGGGTAATCTACGAGCAGTACTTC.

This clone was detected only a few times. The chain has TRBV19 and TRBJ1-5; weak D call: TRBD1 (6 bases). V lost 4 bases and J lost 9, with 13 bases in between. The CDR3 has 13 amino acids. Germline CDR1 and CDR2: LNHDA and SQIVND (reference sequence). CDR3 in amino acids: CASSTDSWGPQHF. CDR3 coding DNA: TGTGCCAGTAGTACGGACAGTTGGGGGCCCCAGCATTTT.

The chain combines TRBV19 with TRBJ2-2; TRBD1 matches 9 bases. V lost 5 bases to trimming and J lost 6 bases; unmatched junction nucleotides: 10. CDR3 length: 16 amino acids. Germline lookup yields CDR1 LNHDA and CDR2 SQIVND (reference sequence). CDR3 nucleotides: TGTGCCAGTAGTCCAAGACGGGACAGGGTATCCGGGGAGCTGTTTTTT. This codes for CASSPRRDRVSGELFF.

This rearrangement joins TRBV2 to TRBJ2-5; 10 positions match TRBD2. Germline CDR1 reads SNHLY; CDR2 reads FYNNEI. J was trimmed by 5 bases and V by 4 bases; bases with no gene match: 7. This CDR3 contains 15 residues. The CDR3: CASSVQGLAMETQYF. The CDR3, as DNA: TGTGCCAGCAGTGTGCAGGGACTAGCGATGGAGACCCAGTACTTC.